Listed below are T cell receptor beta chains from one sample, sequenced in a study of technical replicates of blood from a few donors. Assay: immunoSEQ multiplex PCR; the TCRdb copy retains only in-frame clones and omits some. The sample contains more than 55,000 clones, roughly nine tenths of which appear only once. Sequenced material: T cells isolated from PBMCs. The receptors derive from a human donor in good health. Each CDR3 is given with its conserved first and last residue. The order of the fields is J gene, D gene, V gene, clone size, CDR3 DNA, CDR3 protein. The D gene is left open where the match is weak. Some rows mark clone size as missing; the rest say once, few, many or name a class of expanded clone.

>TRBJ1-1|-|TRBV9|-
TGTGCCAGCAGCCCCCGTTTAATGAACACTGAAGCTTTCTTT
CASSPRLMNTEAFF
>TRBJ2-7|-|TRBV14|-
TGTGCCAGCAGCCAAGGAGGCGGCTCCTACGAGCAGTACTTC
CASSQGGGSYEQYF
>TRBJ2-3|-|TRBV11-2|-
TGTGCCAGCAGCCCTAGTAGCGCGCAGTATTTT
CASSPSSAQYF
>TRBJ1-1|-|TRBV7-3|-
TGTGCCAGCAGCTTAGAGAAATCCACTGAAGCTTTCTTT
CASSLEKSTEAFF
>TRBJ2-2|-|TRBV5-1|few
TGCGCCAGCCTCTCAGCGCCGAACACCGGGGAGCTGTTTTTT
CASLSAPNTGELFF
>TRBJ2-3|TRBD2|TRBV6-5|-
TGTGCCAGCAGTTACTATGGGGGGGGCACAGATACGCAGTATTTT
CASSYYGGGTDTQYF
>TRBJ1-5|TRBD1|TRBV7-2|-
TGTGCCAGCAGCACCGCCCGGGACAGGTCCCAGCATTTT
CASSTARDRSQHF
>TRBJ1-3|TRBD1|TRBV6-5|-
TGTGCCAGCAGCTGGGACAGGGGCGTTGGAAACACCATATATTTT
CASSWDRGVGNTIYF
>TRBJ2-7|-|TRBV5-8|-
TGTGCCAGCAGCTTGGGGACAGTTACCTACGAGCAGTACTTC
CASSLGTVTYEQYF
>TRBJ2-7|-|TRBV9|once
TGTGCCAGCAGCGCGACCCTGGACGGGACCTACGAGCAGTACTTC
CASSATLDGTYEQYF
>TRBJ1-1|-|TRBV7-9|few
TGTGCCAGCAGCTTCCCGGGACACGACACTGAAGCTTTCTTT
CASSFPGHDTEAFF
>TRBJ1-2|-|TRBV6-6|-
TGTGCCAGCAGCCCTCGGGCTAACTATGGCTACACCTTC
CASSPRANYGYTF
>TRBJ2-1|-|TRBV11-2|-
TGTGCCAGCAGCTTAGTTAGGGGCAATGAGCAGTTCTTC
CASSLVRGNEQFF
>TRBJ1-5|-|TRBV9|-
TGTGCCAGCAGCGTAGGACAGGTTAACAATCAGCCCCAGCATTTT
CASSVGQVNNQPQHF
>TRBJ1-1|TRBD1|TRBV7-3|-
TGTGCCAGCAGCGCCGGGACAGGGGCTTCGGCGGCTTTCTTT
CASSAGTGASAAFF
>TRBJ1-2|TRBD1|TRBV19|-
TGTGCCAGTAGGGGACAGGAGTTATATGGCTACACCTTC
CASRGQELYGYTF
>TRBJ1-1|-|TRBV7-9|-
TGTGCCAGCAGCTTAGATTTGGGGAGCACTGAAGCTTTCTTT
CASSLDLGSTEAFF
>TRBJ2-2|-|TRBV7-9|-
TGTGCCAGCAGCTTAGAGGGGCAAACCGGGGAGCTGTTTTTT
CASSLEGQTGELFF
>TRBJ1-5|-|TRBV18|-
TGTGCCAGCTCACGGGAGAGGGATCAGCCCCAGCATTTT
CASSRERDQPQHF
>TRBJ2-5|TRBD1|TRBV2|-
TGTGCCAGCAGTTCCTACGGGACAGGGGGGCAGGAGACCCAGTACTTC
CASSSYGTGGQETQYF
>TRBJ1-1|-|TRBV29-1|-
TGCAGCGCCCGGGCAGGGGAGAACACTGAAGCTTTCTTT
CSARAGENTEAFF
>TRBJ2-6|-|TRBV6-4|-
TGTGCCAGCAGTGACTCGTACGACTATGCCGGGGCCAACGTCCTGACTTTC
CASSDSYDYAGANVLTF
>TRBJ2-3|-|TRBV28|-
TGTGCCAGCAGGCGAGGCACAGATACGCAGTATTTT
CASRRGTDTQYF
>TRBJ1-1|TRBD1|TRBV9|-
TGTGCCAGCAGCGCCCGGGGACAGTCGTCTGAAGCTTTCTTT
CASSARGQSSEAFF
>TRBJ2-2|TRBD1|TRBV14|-
TGTGCCAGCAGCCTTTTTAGGACAGGGGAAGGTCCCGGGGAGCTGTTTTTT
CASSLFRTGEGPGELFF
>TRBJ1-3|-|TRBV10-3|-
TGTGCCATCAACAGCTGGGGGCGAGGAAACACCATATATTTT
CAINSWGRGNTIYF
>TRBJ2-3|TRBD2|TRBV6-6|-
TGTGCCAGCAGTTACGCTCCTAGCGGGGTCACAGATACGCAGTATTTT
CASSYAPSGVTDTQYF
>TRBJ1-2|-|TRBV4-1|few
TGCGCCAGCAGCCAAGATGGCAGAATGTATGGCTACACCTTC
CASSQDGRMYGYTF
>TRBJ1-1|TRBD1|TRBV30|-
TGTGCCTGGTCCAGGGGGTTAAGTGCTGAAGCTTTCTTT
CAWSRGLSAEAFF
>TRBJ2-6|-|TRBV5-6|-
TGTGCCAGCAGCTTCGCTGGGGCCAACGTCCTGACTTTC
CASSFAGANVLTF
>TRBJ2-7|-|TRBV20-1|-
TGCAGTGCGAGAACTCGGAGCGAGCAGTACTTC
CSARTRSEQYF
>TRBJ1-2|-|TRBV4-1|-
TGCGCCAGCAGCCATCACCGAGAAGGAGGGTCCTTCAACTATGGCTACACCTTC
CASSHHREGGSFNYGYTF
>TRBJ2-3|-|TRBV2|-
TGTGCCAGCAAGAGGGAGGTGGGCACAGATACGCAGTATTTT
CASKREVGTDTQYF
>TRBJ2-7|-|TRBV30|-
TGTGCCTGGACAATTCCAGGGGTAAGATACGAGCAGTACTTC
CAWTIPGVRYEQYF
>TRBJ1-3|TRBD1|TRBV4-3|once
TGCGCCAGCAGCCAAGTTCCTATTTGGGGACAGCCGAGCTCTGGAAACACCATATATTTT
CASSQVPIWGQPSSGNTIYF
>TRBJ1-1|-|TRBV11-1|once
TGTGCCAGCAGCTTAGGACAAGAGAACACTGAAGCTTTCTTT
CASSLGQENTEAFF